This is a list of T cell receptor beta chains from one sample in a study of T cell responses to AZD1222 COVID-19 vaccine. Using immunoSEQ multiplex PCR, the repertoire was profiled, and TCRdb retains in-frame clones only, with some absent. The sample yields about 97,000 clones, roughly 88% seen once. The sequences come from peripheral blood, collected on day 0 of AZD1222 vaccination. These TCRs come from an adult in good health. Each CDR3 is given with its conserved first and last residue. The D gene is left open where the match is weak. Expanded clones are given a class, and other clones once, few, many or no size at all.

V gene	clone size	J gene	D gene	CDR3 DNA	CDR3 protein
TRBV10-1	-	TRBJ1-2	-	TGCGCCAGCAGTGCCCAGAGAAACTATGGCTACACCTTC	CASSAQRNYGYTF
TRBV4-1	-	TRBJ1-2	-	TGCGCCAGCAGCCACCCCGGTTCTACTGATGGCTACACCTTC	CASSHPGSTDGYTF
TRBV9	-	TRBJ1-2	TRBD1	TGTGCCAGCAGCAAATTCGAGGGGACAGACCTGTTCTATGGCTACACCTTC	CASSKFEGTDLFYGYTF
TRBV2	few	TRBJ1-2	TRBD1	TGTGCCAGCAGAGCCGGGACAGGGACCTATGGCTACACCTTC	CASRAGTGTYGYTF
TRBV14	-	TRBJ1-6	TRBD1	TGTGCCAGCAGCTTAACAGGGGGATCCGGCAATTCACCCCTCCACTTT	CASSLTGGSGNSPLHF
TRBV11-1	-	TRBJ1-3	-	TGTGCCAGCAGCTCACGCGGACTCTCTGGAAACACCATATATTTT	CASSSRGLSGNTIYF
TRBV10-3	-	TRBJ1-1	-	TGTGCCATCAGTGAGTTAATGAACACTGAAGCTTTCTTT	CAISELMNTEAFF
TRBV12-3/TRBV12-4	-	TRBJ1-1	-	TGTGCCAGCAGTTTAGCGCGGAGCACTGAAGCTTTCTTT	CASSLARSTEAFF
TRBV10-1	-	TRBJ2-1	-	TGCGCCAGCAGTGAGACGTGGAGCTCCTACAATGAGCAGTTCTTC	CASSETWSSYNEQFF
TRBV5-5	-	TRBJ2-5	TRBD1	TGTGCCAGCAGCTTCAGGGGGCCGGGTGAGACCCAGTACTTC	CASSFRGPGETQYF
TRBV7-2	-	TRBJ2-1	-	TGTGCCAGCAGCACCCGACAGAGCATTTACAATGAGCAGTTCTTC	CASSTRQSIYNEQFF
TRBV7-6	-	TRBJ1-6	-	TGTGCCAGCAGCTTAGAATTGGACAGAGTCAAATCACCCCTCCACTTT	CASSLELDRVKSPLHF
TRBV7-2	-	TRBJ2-6	-	TGTGCCAGCAGCTTAGACAGCCACCAAACCTCTGGGGCCAACGTCCTGACTTTC	CASSLDSHQTSGANVLTF
TRBV27	-	TRBJ2-1	TRBD2	TGTGCCAGCAGGCCTCTAGCGGGGGGGAGGAATGAGCAGTTCTTC	CASRPLAGGRNEQFF
TRBV9	-	TRBJ1-1	-	TGTGCCAGCAGCGGAGGACCGGGGGAGATGATGACTTTCTTT	CASSGGPGEMMTFF
TRBV5-5	-	TRBJ2-7	-	TGTGCCAGCAGCTTGAGAGGCCCTGTCTACGAGCAGTACTTC	CASSLRGPVYEQYF
TRBV5-1	-	TRBJ2-1	-	TGCGCCAGCAGCTTGAACGGGGGCGAAAGTAATGAGCAGTTCTTC	CASSLNGGESNEQFF
TRBV6-5	-	TRBJ2-1	-	TGTGCCAGCAGTTCCGGGACAAGCTCCTACAATGAGCAGTTCTTC	CASSSGTSSYNEQFF
TRBV2	-	TRBJ1-2	-	TGTGCCAGCACCAAAGGAGAGGGCTGGATCTATGGCTACACCTTC	CASTKGEGWIYGYTF
TRBV19	-	TRBJ1-1	-	TGTGCCAGTAGTAAGGGGAGTAACACTGAAGCTTTCTTT	CASSKGSNTEAFF
TRBV12-2	-	TRBJ1-5	-	TGTGCAAGTCGCTTAGAAGGGGTAAGGGATCAGCCCCAGCATTTT	CASRLEGVRDQPQHF
TRBV7-2	-	TRBJ1-6	TRBD1	TGTGCCAGCGGCCCACAGGGGTCCTATAATTCACCCCTCCACTTT	CASGPQGSYNSPLHF
TRBV11-2	-	TRBJ2-1	-	TGTGCCAGCAGCAGAGAGCGAAGGCTGGGTGAGCAGTTCTTC	CASSRERRLGEQFF
TRBV6-5	-	TRBJ1-2	-	TGTGCCAGCAGTCCGACTTTTAACTATGGCTACACCTTC	CASSPTFNYGYTF
TRBV30	-	TRBJ1-4	TRBD1	TGTGCCTGGAGCACCGGACAGGCAAATGAAAAACTGTTTTTT	CAWSTGQANEKLFF
TRBV30	once	TRBJ2-7	-	TGTGCCTGGAGTGTAGGTTCCAGGGATTACGAGCAGTACTTC	CAWSVGSRDYEQYF
TRBV7-3	-	TRBJ2-2	TRBD2	TGTGCCAGCAGCTTAACGTCGCCTAGCGGGGGGGCTATTGCCACCGGGGAGCTGTTTTTT	CASSLTSPSGGAIATGELFF
TRBV28	-	TRBJ2-7	TRBD2	TGTGCCAGCAGTTTATGGGGGCGGGAGGGCTACGAGCAGTACTTC	CASSLWGREGYEQYF
TRBV9	-	TRBJ2-1	-	TGTGCCAGCAGCGTAGAGGCCAGCATAACACTCAACAATGAGCAGTTCTTC	CASSVEASITLNNEQFF
TRBV6-5	-	TRBJ1-5	TRBD1	TGTGCCAGCAGTCGGGACAGTAGCAATCAGCCCCAGCATTTT	CASSRDSSNQPQHF